The 20 T cell receptor beta chains listed next were all sequenced from one sample in a study of vaccination and CD4 T cells after COVID-19. Treatment: approximately nine-day PBMC culture with coronavirus spike peptide pools or control peptides (ViraFEST assay). CD4+ T cells of the unexposed donor were collected before the COVID-19 pandemic (2011-2018). Cultured CD4+ T cell DNA underwent sequencing with the Oncomine TCR Beta short-read assay. From cultured CD4+ T cells, genomic DNA was extracted. TCRdb re-called the PCR reads through MiXCR, storing one row per CDR3 protein. The data contain about 10,000 distinct CDR3 sequences, about 35% of them seen just once; the ten biggest clones take up approximately 15%. No antigen has been assigned to these receptors. The sample was CD4+ T cells from blood, cultured in vitro. Every receptor here comes from a human donor in good health.

The chain carries TRBV20-1 and TRBJ2-1; D might be TRBD2 (6 bases). The CDR3 spans 12 residues. Germline V gene data show CDR1 as DFQATT and CDR2 as SNEGSKA (reference sequence). Trimming cost V 3 bases and J 4 bases, with 7 bases left between them. This CDR3 reads CSASGSYNEQFF. CDR3 in DNA: TGCAGTGCTAGCGGGAGTTACAATGAGCAGTTCTTC.

This clonotype is labeled as medium-sized. The chain links TRBV15 to TRBJ2-1; 9 nucleotides agree with TRBD2. Germline V gene sequence: CDR1 LNHNV, CDR2 YYDKDF (reference sequence). Trimming at V came to 1 base and at J to 11 bases, leaving 9 bases not matched to a gene. The CDR3 consists of 15 residues. The CDR3 loop is CATSRVTGTSWKQFF. The CDR3, as DNA: TGTGCCACCAGCAGAGTAACAGGGACTAGCTGGAAGCAGTTCTTC.

This clonotype occurred a few times. The DNA of the CDR3 is TGTGCCAGTAGCCCGGCAGGATGGGACACTGAAGCTTTCTTT. This codes for CASSPAGWDTEAFF. The chain uses TRBV19 and TRBJ1-1; unclear D gene. In germline, CDR1 is LNHDA, CDR2 SQIVND (reference sequence). Trimming removed 6 bases at V and 3 bases at J, with 14 bases between. The CDR3 runs to 14 residues.

The genes are TRBV7-8 and TRBJ1-2, with D hard to call. The germline gives CDR1 SGHVS, CDR2 FQNEAQ. Trimming pared 2 bases from V and 2 bases from J, leaving 6 bases between. The CDR3 extends over 13 amino acids. As DNA, the CDR3 is TGTGCCAGCAGCTTAAATGGGAACTATGGCTACACCTTC. Protein sequence: CASSLNGNYGYTF.

The chain uses TRBV5-1 and TRBJ2-7; 9 positions agree with TRBD1. V dropped 1 base and J dropped 7; count of bases not matched to a gene: 6. The CDR3 sequence is 14 residues long. The germline CDR1 and CDR2 sequences are SGHRS and YFSETQ. In nucleotides, the CDR3 is TGCGCCAGCAGCTTGTGGGACAGGGTTGGTGAGCAGTACTTC. This encodes CASSLWDRVGEQYF.

The V call is TRBV19, the J call TRBJ2-5; possible D gene TRBD2, 6 bases. CDR1 is LNHDA and CDR2 is SQIVND in the germline V gene (reference sequence). Trimming took 7 bases from V and 0 from J, leaving 18 bases between them. This CDR3 has 16 amino acids. The CDR3 sequence: CASTLGLRTNQETQYF. DNA for the CDR3: TGTGCCAGTACCTTAGGACTACGGACTAACCAAGAGACCCAGTACTTC.

The chain is built from TRBV5-6 and TRBJ1-5; D perhaps matches TRBD1 (5 bases). CDR1 SGHDT and CDR2 YYEEEE come from the germline V gene. The germline V and J ends were trimmed by 0 bases and 2 bases, with 9 bases remaining between them. CDR3 length: 15 amino acids. CDR3 in amino acids: CASSLGVGRNQPQHF. CDR3 DNA sequence: TGTGCCAGCAGCTTGGGAGTGGGACGCAATCAGCCCCAGCATTTT.

This clonotype was seen just once. This chain links TRBV4-2 with TRBJ2-3, with 12 bases that match TRBD2. The CDR3 is made up of 17 amino acids. Germline V CDR1 and CDR2: LGHNA, YNFKEQ. Trimming at V came to 3 bases and at J to 0 bases, leaving 4 bases not matched to a gene. CDR3 nucleotide sequence: TGTGCCAGCAGCCATAGGACTAGCGGGACAAGCACAGATACGCAGTATTTT. Residues: CASSHRTSGTSTDTQYF.

J is TRBJ2-5 and V is TRBV28; 7 bases fit TRBD1. J lost 5 bases, V lost 5 bases, and 11 bases had no gene match. From germline, CDR1 is MDHEN and CDR2 SYDVKM. This CDR3 is built from 15 residues. The CDR3 here is CASSHITGAGETQYF. The CDR3 coding sequence is TGTGCCAGCAGTCACATCACAGGGGCTGGGGAGACCCAGTACTTC.

The genes are TRBV7-9 and TRBJ1-1, with D possibly matching TRBD1 (6 bases). The CDR3 is made up of 14 amino acids. The V end was cut by 3 bases, the J end by 10 bases, with 18 bases between. Looked up from germline, CDR1 is SEHNR and CDR2 is FQNEAQ (reference sequence). CDR3 nucleotides: TGTGCCAGCAGCTTTTTGGGGCAGGGGTCGGTAGCTTTCTTT. Encoded protein: CASSFLGQGSVAFF.

This clonotype was observed a few times. This chain's CDR3 is CAITLAGSIYNEQFF. The CDR3 nucleotides are TGTGCCATCACACTAGCGGGTTCTATTTACAATGAGCAGTTCTTC. The V gene is TRBV6-4, the J gene TRBJ2-1; the match to TRBD2 covers 9 bases. The germline CDR1 and CDR2 sequences are MRHNA and SNTAGT. The junction had 11 bases not matched to a gene; V was cut back by 10 bases and J by 4 bases. This CDR3 has 15 residues.

The chain couples TRBV14 to TRBJ2-2; D call uncertain. V was shortened by 1 base and J by 7 bases, with 10 bases between the two germline ends. This CDR3 has 14 residues. Looked up from germline, CDR1 is SGHDN and CDR2 is FVKESK. DNA for the CDR3: TGTGCCAGCAGCCAAGCCCGGCTAGGCGGGGAGCTGTTTTTT. As protein: CASSQARLGGELFF.

The rearrangement joins TRBV20-1 to TRBJ1-2; 8 nucleotides line up with TRBD1. CDR1 and CDR2 (germline): DFQATT, SNEGSKA (reference sequence). This CDR3 region has 13 residues. The CDR3 DNA follows: TGCAGCGTTGGAGCAGGGGGCGCCGGTGGCTACACCTTC. Translating gives CSVGAGGAGGYTF.

The chain recombines TRBV6-4 with TRBJ2-1, with D possibly matching TRBD2 (5 bases). Germline-derived CDR1 and CDR2 are MRHNA and SNTAGT. The germline V and J ends were trimmed by 3 bases and 8 bases, with 14 bases remaining between them. CDR3 length: 14 residues. CDR3 in amino acids: CASSEGDPGDEQFF. The CDR3, as DNA: TGTGCCAGCAGTGAGGGAGACCCCGGGGATGAGCAGTTCTTC.

This rearrangement joins TRBV2 to TRBJ1-2, with TRBD1 as a possible D gene (5 bases). This CDR3 is 12 amino acids long. V was clipped by 6 bases and J by 8 bases, with 13 bases between them. CDR1 SNHLY and CDR2 FYNNEI come from the germline V gene. The CDR3 bases are TGTGCCAGCAGAACCGAGGGACGGGGCTACACCTTC. This encodes CASRTEGRGYTF.

By frequency in the sample, this clonotype is medium-sized. The chain links TRBV6-5 to TRBJ1-2, with 7 positions matching TRBD1. With V trimmed by 2 bases and J by 7 bases, 7 bases remained unmatched. The CDR3 loop spans 14 amino acids. Germline assignment: CDR1 MNHEY and CDR2 SVGAGI. The CDR3 DNA follows: TGTGCCAGCAGTTACCCAAGACAGGGCGGTGGCTACACCTTC. Its protein product is CASSYPRQGGGYTF.

This chain joins TRBV20-1 and TRBJ2-2; TRBD2 is a possible D gene (5 bases). V was shortened by 3 bases and J by 4 bases, with 9 bases between the two germline ends. CDR1 and CDR2 from the germline V gene are DFQATT and SNEGSKA (reference sequence). The CDR3 extends over 13 amino acids. This chain's CDR3 is CSARTTSTGELFF. CDR3 nucleotides: TGCAGTGCTAGGACTACAAGCACCGGGGAGCTGTTTTTT.

The chain recombines TRBV11-2 with TRBJ2-1; tentatively, D is TRBD2 (6 bases). The V end lost 5 bases, the J end lost 7 bases, and 12 bases lay between the germline ends. CDR1 and CDR2 (germline): SGHAT, FQNNGV. This CDR3 is 13 amino acids long. The CDR3 coding sequence is TGTGCCAGCAGCGTGACTAGTTATAATGAGCAGTTCTTC. Translated: CASSVTSYNEQFF.

The sample holds a few counts of this clonotype. The rearrangement joins TRBV7-8 to TRBJ1-1, with TRBD1 matching over 9 bases. V was clipped by 7 bases and J by 5 bases; unmatched bases: 8. CDR1 and CDR2 (germline): SGHVS, FQNEAQ. This CDR3 region has 14 residues. The DNA for the CDR3 is TGTGCCAGCATCCCCCACAGGGGGCTTACTGAAGCTTTCTTT. Protein product: CASIPHRGLTEAFF.

The rearrangement links TRBV9 to TRBJ2-6; either TRBD1 or TRBD2 may supply D (5 bases each). The CDR3 sequence is 15 residues long. Germline V gene sequence: CDR1 SGDLS, CDR2 YYNGEE. With 4 bases removed from V and 0 bases from J, the gap between germline ends came to 8 bases. DNA for the CDR3: TGTGCCAGCAGCCGGGGCCGCTCTGGGGCCAACGTCCTGACTTTC. Protein: CASSRGRSGANVLTF.